One and the same sample provided the 19 T cell receptor beta chains below, sequenced in a study of blood T cell repertoires in COVID-19. TCRdb's copy holds only in-frame clones and misses some; the assay was immunoSEQ multiplex PCR. Counted here are 350,000 to 400,000 clones, under 90% occurring once; the ten biggest clones make up 1.5% to 2%. Sequencing was done on a sample of PBMCs or T cells enriched from blood (not recorded which). These receptors were collected from a woman aged 30 to 39 who had recovered from COVID-19.

The chain joins TRBV4-1 to TRBJ1-1, with 7 bases aligning to TRBD1. CDR1 MGHRA and CDR2 YSYEKL come from the germline V gene. The CDR3 has 16 residues. The junction had 9 bases not matched to a gene; V was cut back by 0 bases and J by 5 bases. The CDR3 nucleotides read TGCGCCAGCAGCCAAGATCCACAGGGGCCGGGAACTGAAGCTTTCTTT. Translation: CASSQDPQGPGTEAFF.

For the CDR3, the DNA is TGCGCCAGCAGTCCCACGTTCGGGTTAGCAGCGACAGATACGCAGTATTTT. It translates to CASSPTFGLAATDTQYF. The V gene is TRBV23-1, the J gene TRBJ2-3, with unresolved D. TRBV23-1 is noted as an ORF with a role that remains uncertain. V shed 4 bases and J shed 3 bases, with 20 bases lying between them. The CDR3 is 17 residues long.

The rearrangement joins TRBV4-1 to TRBJ1-3; D is unclear. This CDR3 has 15 amino acids. Germline V gene data show CDR1 as MGHRA and CDR2 as YSYEKL. Trimming took 1 base from V and 4 from J, leaving 11 bases between them. This CDR3 is CASSQVRVVGNTIYF. In DNA, the CDR3 is TGCGCCAGCAGCCAAGTTAGAGTGGTAGGAAACACCATATATTTT.

This clone came up a few times. A junction boundary mismatches the germline segment, possibly from a read error. This chain connects TRBV7-7 to TRBJ1-2; D unresolved. The CDR3 totals 17 residues. In germline, CDR1 is SSHAT, CDR2 FNYEAQ (reference sequence). CDR3 coding DNA: TGTGCTAGCAGCTTCTCAATTCGGCAGGCAAATTACTATGGCTACACCTTC. This encodes CASSFSIRQANYYGYTF.

The rearrangement links TRBV9 to TRBJ2-5, with TRBD2 matching 7 bases. CDR1 is SGDLS and CDR2 is YYNGEE in the germline V gene. V trimming: 0 bases; J trimming: 5 bases; junction bases outside the gene matches: 13. The CDR3 is 17 amino acids. The CDR3 loop is CASSVGETSWARETQYF. The CDR3 DNA reads as TGTGCCAGCAGCGTAGGCGAGACTAGCTGGGCAAGGGAGACCCAGTACTTC.

This clone was detected once. The V gene is TRBV7-9, the J gene TRBJ2-2; 10 bases map to TRBD1. The germline V gene encodes CDR1 SEHNR and CDR2 FQNEAQ (reference sequence). The CDR3 is 15 residues long. Losses at the gene ends were 4 bases for V and 8 bases for J; bases not matched to a gene: 7. The CDR3 loop reads CASSWDRGPRGELFF. For the CDR3, the DNA is TGTGCCAGCAGCTGGGACAGGGGCCCGCGGGGGGAGCTGTTTTTT.

V and J are TRBV10-3 and TRBJ2-3; D remains unclear. CDR1 and CDR2 from the germline V gene are ENHRY and SYGVKD. The CDR3 contains 15 residues. V was pared by 0 bases and J by 2 bases, with 9 bases between. The CDR3 DNA is TGTGCCATCAGTGAGTCCACTCAGGACACAGATACGCAGTATTTT. Encoded protein: CAISESTQDTDTQYF.

V and J are TRBV9 and TRBJ1-1; 9 bases match TRBD1. Germline V gene lookup returns CDR1 SGDLS and CDR2 YYNGEE. J was trimmed by 1 base and V by 4 bases; bases with no gene match: 2. The CDR3 is 14 residues long. CDR3 nucleotide sequence: TGTGCCAGCAGCATGGGACAGGGGAACACTGAAGCTTTCTTT. Translating gives CASSMGQGNTEAFF.

V and J are TRBV5-1 and TRBJ2-3; TRBD1 aligns across 7 bases. V lost 1 base, J lost 5 bases, and 4 bases stayed unmatched. Germline V gives CDR1 SGHRS, CDR2 YFSETQ. There are 14 residues in the CDR3. The CDR3 coding sequence is TGCGCCAGCAGCTTGCCAGGGGGTATAGATACGCAGTATTTT. Translated: CASSLPGGIDTQYF. The variable domain in full, completed from reference TRBV5-1 and TRBJ2-3, reads KAGVTQTPRYLIKTRGQQVTLSCSPISGHRSVSWYQQTPGQGLQFLFEYFSETQRNKGNFPGRFSGRQFSNSRSEMNVSTLELGDSALYLCASSLPGGIDTQYFGPGTRLTVL.

This chain links TRBV4-1 with TRBJ1-1, with 8 bases identical to TRBD1. There are 16 residues in the CDR3. Germline V gene lookup returns CDR1 MGHRA and CDR2 YSYEKL. Trimming at V came to 1 base and at J to 10 bases, leaving 14 bases not matched to a gene. The CDR3 region has the DNA TGCGCCAGCAGCCAAGCGGGGAGCAGGGGGCCCCGCGGAGCTTTCTTT. This gives the protein CASSQAGSRGPRGAFF.

V gene TRBV2 combines with J gene TRBJ2-3, with D unclear. The V gene lost 4 bases and the J gene lost 8 bases, with 4 bases spanning the gap. The CDR3 loop spans 10 amino acids. CDR1 SNHLY and CDR2 FYNNEI come from the germline V gene. CDR3 coding DNA: TGTGCCAGCAGTGCTTTTACGCAGTATTTT. It codes for CASSAFTQYF.

The chain is built from TRBV7-7 and TRBJ2-3; D unresolved. V was clipped by 1 base and J by 3 bases, with 5 bases between them. The length of the CDR3 is 13 residues. CDR1 is SSHAT and CDR2 is FNYEAQ in the germline V gene (reference sequence). CDR3 sequence (DNA): TGTGCCAGCAGCTTAGGAGGAACAGATACGCAGTATTTT. Amino acid sequence: CASSLGGTDTQYF.

The chain combines TRBV30 with TRBJ2-3, with 9 bases aligning to TRBD2. Unmatched junction bases numbered 12, after V lost 8 bases and J lost 0 bases. The CDR3 loop spans 16 amino acids. CDR1 is GTSNPN, CDR2 SVGIG, per germline (reference sequence). The CDR3 DNA sequence: TGTGCCCGGACGCGAGGCGGGGGGGGAAGCACAGATACGCAGTATTTT. It specifies CARTRGGGGSTDTQYF.

This chain joins TRBV20-1 and TRBJ2-5; 9 nucleotides match TRBD2. This CDR3 contains 13 residues. V shed 3 bases, J shed 4 bases, and the junction held 3 bases outside the gene matches. Germline CDR1 and CDR2: DFQATT and SNEGSKA (reference sequence). CDR3 bases: TGCAGTGCTAGTATACTAGCGGGAGAGACCCAGTACTTC. This encodes CSASILAGETQYF.

The rearrangement links TRBV11-2 to TRBJ1-4; D perhaps matches TRBD1 (5 bases). V was clipped by 5 bases and J by 8 bases, with 18 bases between them. Germline V gene sequence: CDR1 SGHAT, CDR2 FQNNGV. This CDR3 is 15 amino acids long. In DNA, the CDR3 is TGTGCCAGCAGCCAGCACGTGCAGGGCAACGAAAAACTGTTTTTT. As protein: CASSQHVQGNEKLFF.

This rearrangement joins TRBV7-3 to TRBJ1-6, with D hard to call. Trimming pared 2 bases from V and 3 bases from J, leaving 5 bases between. Germline values: CDR1 SGHTA, CDR2 FQGTGA. This CDR3 contains 14 residues. CDR3 sequence reads: CASSLYSYNSPLHF. Here the CDR3 DNA reads TGTGCCAGCAGCTTATACAGCTATAATTCACCCCTCCACTTT.

The chain is built from TRBV9 and TRBJ1-4; 7 bases are a match to TRBD1. This CDR3 has 14 residues. The trim removed 2 bases at V and 10 bases at J, leaving 8 bases unmatched. Germline CDR1 SGDLS, CDR2 YYNGEE. CDR3 residues: CASSVTTGVGKLFF. CDR3 nucleotides: TGTGCCAGCAGCGTTACTACAGGGGTAGGAAAACTGTTTTTT. The variable domain in full, completed from reference TRBV9 and TRBJ1-4, reads DSGVTQTPKHLITATGQRVTLRCSPRSGDLSVYWYQQSLDQGLQFLIQYYNGEERAKGNILERFSAQQFPDLHSELNLSSLELGDSALYFCASSVTTGVGKLFFGSGTQLSVL.

J is TRBJ1-2 and V is TRBV20-1; D unclear. Germline lookup yields CDR1 DFQATT and CDR2 SNEGSKA (reference sequence). V shed 1 base and J shed 8 bases, with 8 bases lying between them. The CDR3 consists of 11 residues. The DNA of the CDR3 is TGCAGTGCTAGAGGGCCGTCGGGCTACACCTTC. Residues: CSARGPSGYTF.

The CDR3 protein is CASSQDRQLDSNQPQHF. For the CDR3, the DNA is TGTGCCAGCAGCCAAGACCGACAATTAGATAGCAATCAGCCCCAGCATTTT. The gene calls are TRBV3-1 (or the pseudogene TRBV3-2) and TRBJ1-5; D is unclear. The CDR3 runs to 17 residues. V lost 0 bases, J lost 0 bases, and 12 bases lay in between. From germline, CDR1 is LGHDT and CDR2 YNNKEL (reference sequence).